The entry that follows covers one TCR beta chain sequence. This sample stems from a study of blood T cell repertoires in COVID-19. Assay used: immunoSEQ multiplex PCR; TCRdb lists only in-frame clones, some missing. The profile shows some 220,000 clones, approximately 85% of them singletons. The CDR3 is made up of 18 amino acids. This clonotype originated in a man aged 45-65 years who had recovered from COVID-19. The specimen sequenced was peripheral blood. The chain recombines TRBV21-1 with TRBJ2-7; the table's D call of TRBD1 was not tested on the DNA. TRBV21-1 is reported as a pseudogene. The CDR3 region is CASSNRTGISPSSYEQYF. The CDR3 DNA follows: TGTGCCAGCAGCAATAGGACAGGGATAAGTCCCAGCTCCTACGAGCAGTACTTC.